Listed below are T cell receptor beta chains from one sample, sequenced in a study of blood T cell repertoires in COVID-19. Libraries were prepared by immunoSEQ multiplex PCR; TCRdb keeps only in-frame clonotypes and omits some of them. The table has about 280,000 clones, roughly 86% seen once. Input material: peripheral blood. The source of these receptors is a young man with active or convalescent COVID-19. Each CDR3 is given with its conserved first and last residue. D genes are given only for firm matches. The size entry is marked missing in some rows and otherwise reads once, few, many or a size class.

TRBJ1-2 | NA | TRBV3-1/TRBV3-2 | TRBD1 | TGTGCCAGCAGCCACGCTCTTAACAGGGGTTGGTTGCGAGGCTACACCTTC | CASSHALNRGWLRGYTF
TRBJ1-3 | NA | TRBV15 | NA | TGTGCCACCAGCAGAGATTTTATAAGACAGTCCGGAAACACCATATATTTT | CATSRDFIRQSGNTIYF
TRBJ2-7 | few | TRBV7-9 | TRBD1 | TGTGCCAGCACAGACAGGGTCTACGAGCAGTACTTC | CASTDRVYEQYF
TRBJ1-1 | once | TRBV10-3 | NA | TGTGCCATCAGCGATATGGCTCCTGAAGCTTTCTTT | CAISDMAPEAFF
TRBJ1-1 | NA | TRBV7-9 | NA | TGTGCCAGCAGCTTAGCGGGACTGTCGAACACTGAAGCTTTCTTT | CASSLAGLSNTEAFF
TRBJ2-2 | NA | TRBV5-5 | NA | TGTGCCAGCAGCTTGGGGACACCCGGGGAGCTGTTTTTT | CASSLGTPGELFF
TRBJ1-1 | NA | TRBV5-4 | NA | TGTGCCAGCAGCTTGGTATCGGGGAACACTGAAGCTTTCTTT | CASSLVSGNTEAFF
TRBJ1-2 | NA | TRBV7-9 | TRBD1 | TGTGCCAGCAGCTTGACAGGGGTGGGAGGCTACACCTTC | CASSLTGVGGYTF
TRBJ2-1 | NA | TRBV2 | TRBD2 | TGTGCCAGCAGTGAAGGGTGGGCGGGGGTTAATGAGCAGTTCTTC | CASSEGWAGVNEQFF
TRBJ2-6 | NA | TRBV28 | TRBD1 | TGTGCCAGCAGTTTTGGCAGGGGGCCTTCTGGGGCCAACGTCCTGACTTTC | CASSFGRGPSGANVLTF
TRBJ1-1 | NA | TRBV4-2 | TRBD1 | TGTGCCAGCAGGGCAGGGGGTTTGGTGAACACTGAAGCTTTCTTT | CASRAGGLVNTEAFF
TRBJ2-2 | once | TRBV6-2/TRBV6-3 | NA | TGTGCCAGCAGTTACCCGTGCTGGCAGTTCGCCGGGGAGCTGTTTTTT | CASSYPCWQFAGELFF
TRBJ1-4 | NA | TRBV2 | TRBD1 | TGTGCCAGCAGGAGACAGGGGCTCCCAACTAATGAAAAACTGTTTTTT | CASRRQGLPTNEKLFF
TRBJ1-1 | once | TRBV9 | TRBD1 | TGTGCCAGCAGCGTCCAGACAGGGGGTGAAGCTTTCTTT | CASSVQTGGEAFF
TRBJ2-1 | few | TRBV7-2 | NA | TGTGCCAGCAGCCGTCGGTCGGGAGAGGCGAATGAGCAGTTCTTC | CASSRRSGEANEQFF
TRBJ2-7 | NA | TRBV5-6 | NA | TGTGCCAGCAGCCCCGGTTCACTCGAGCAGTACTTC | CASSPGSLEQYF
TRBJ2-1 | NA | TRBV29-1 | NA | TGCAGCGCAGATCCCAAGACAACCAGAGGGAATGAGCAGTTCTTC | CSADPKTTRGNEQFF
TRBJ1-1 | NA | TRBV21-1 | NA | TGTGCCAGCAGCAACCGACAGCCTTTAACGAACACTGAAGCTTTCTTT | CASSNRQPLTNTEAFF
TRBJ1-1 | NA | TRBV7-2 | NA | TGTGCCAGCAGCCTGGAGTTGAACACTGAAGCTTTCTTT | CASSLELNTEAFF
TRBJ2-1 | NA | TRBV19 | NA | TGTGCCAGTAGAGAGGGAGTGAGCTCCTACAATGAGCAGTTCTTC | CASREGVSSYNEQFF
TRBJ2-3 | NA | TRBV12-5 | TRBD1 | TGTGCTAGTGGTTTGTACCAGGGGGCTATCACAGATACGCAGTATTTT | CASGLYQGAITDTQYF
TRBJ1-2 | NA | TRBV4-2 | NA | TGTGCCAGCAGCCAAGGCTCGGGGGGCGACTATGGCTACACCTTC | CASSQGSGGDYGYTF